Included here is one TCR beta chain sequence, with context. The antigen it binds to is not known. Base qualities are not recorded, but no much larger clone differs from it by a single base. TCRbeta CDR3 regions were amplified from genomic DNA by means of the immunoSEQ Assay, a bias-controlled multiplex PCR. The paper's data handling went like this. Within the assay, amplification of reference gene primers was used to estimate how many nucleated cells each sample contained. To quantify the absolute abundance of each unique TCRbeta CDR3 rearrangement, sequence reads were collapsed and filtered. Productive Simpson clonality was computed per sample as the square root of Simpson's diversity index over productive rearrangements. The table was pulled from immuneACCESS by TCRdb, which kept in-frame rearrangements only. Such tables lose some clones; where checked, under half of the loss comes from unresolved V genes, and the rest has no known cause. V and J calls and clone size are copied from that table; D and trimming were computed from the DNA. For this sample there are just under 350,000 clones; about 86% appear just once. Of the sample, 2.5% to 3.5% is held by the ten largest clones.

This entry is derived from a study of blood T cell repertoires in COVID-19 (dated by TCRdb to 2020 to 2021). For the study in its entirety: Collaborator samples came from the United States, Italy and Spain and covered acute and convalescent phases of COVID-19. The prospective study material was composed of cDNA or gDNA derived from T cells, B-cell-depleted T cells, or PBMCs. The dataset comprised deeply sampled blood TCRbeta repertoires from subjects exposed to, actively infected with, or recovered from COVID-19. The repertoires were released in a freely available public database intended as a resource for research on the immune response to SARS-CoV-2. The samples were drawn from the first 160 participants of the ongoing ImmuneRACE study and from some 1,300 subjects provided by 6 global collaborators. Sample metadata almost always included a de-identified subject ID, COVID-19 status, age in years and sex. Where available, HLA class I and class II types were taken from metadata supplied by the sample provider and were not determined by assay-based typing.

Inclusive of the bounding cysteine and phenylalanine, the CDR3 is 15 residues long. Only the CDR3 DNA stays, 45 bases, in frame from base 1. Trimming removed 0 bases from V and 11 bases from J, leaving 14 bases between the germline ends. The germline V gene sets CDR1 to SGHVS and CDR2 to FQNEAQ. Each collaborating institution followed its own protocols to collect whole blood in K2EDTA tubes. Collaborator samples were shipped for TCRbeta analysis as frozen whole blood, isolated PBMCs, or DNA extracted from either sample type. General study outcomes and caveats: The quantity of clinical and demographic metadata differed by source and by participant and was supplied without curation.

Sequencing input: peripheral blood. The chain is encoded by TRBV7-8 joined to TRBJ1-6; possibly the D gene is TRBD1, per 5 matching bases. This clonotype was obtained from a man aged 25-45 years with active or convalescent COVID-19. The bases are TGTGCCAGCAGCTTAGCGTGGAGGGGTAGTGCACCCCTCCACTTT. It specifies CASSLAWRGSAPLHF. The reference TRBV7-8 and TRBJ1-6 proteins fill in what lies around the CDR3, so the full variable domain reads GAGVSQSPRYKVAKRGQDVALRCDPISGHVSLFWYQQALGQGPEFLTYFQNEAQLDKSGLPSDRFFAERPEGSVSTLKIQRTQQEDSAVYLCASSLAWRGSAPLHFGNGTRLTVT.